The present entry profiles one T cell receptor (beta chain) with its context. Its antigen remains unidentified. The sample originates from a study of cytomegalovirus exposure and HLA in healthy donors. Sequencing used immunoSEQ multiplex PCR; TCRdb keeps in-frame clones, though not all of them. The table lists hundreds of thousands of clones, less than 95% of them singletons, with 3.1% in the top ten. Regarding the study as a whole: According to a subsequent analysis, TCR clusters identified in the first cohort showed a tendency to co-occur across the roughly 110 validation repertoires. Overall, around 150 TCR beta chains were annotated as cytomegalovirus-associated.

What was sequenced was PBMCs. This clonotype was sampled from a young woman in good health and CMV-seronegative.

The CDR3 DNA sequence: TGTGCCAGCAGTTTACAGGGGGCGTTGTACGAGCAGTACTTC. Translating it yields CASSLQGALYEQYF. This chain uses TRBV6-5 with TRBJ2-7, with 9 bases lining up with TRBD1. CDR1 is MNHEY and CDR2 is SVGAGI in the germline V gene. The J segment lost 4 bases and the V segment lost 4 bases, leaving 5 bases of the junction unmatched. This CDR3 has 14 residues.